These T cell receptor beta chains were read from a single sample in a study of CD8 T cells in Susac syndrome. TCRdb passed the immunoSEQ multiplex PCR reads through MiXCR, listing each CDR3 protein once. Of about 210,000 distinct CDR3 sequences detected, 95% appear once; the ten largest clones hold roughly 0.09%. The sequenced material came from CD4+ T cells from PBMCs. The receptors derive from a human donor with multiple sclerosis. The conserved cysteine and the conserved F or W are not part of the CDR3 here. For some rows the clone size is stated as once, few or many, or as a class when expanded; others skip it.

clone_size,v_call,j_call,cdr3_aa
NA,TRBV2,TRBJ2-4,ASRIGIAGGLTKNIQY
NA,TRBV20-1,TRBJ2-7,SATGTSDEQY
NA,TRBV2,TRBJ1-5,ASSDRGAQQPQH
NA,TRBV3-1,TRBJ1-5,ASGGDSNQPQH
NA,TRBV5-1,TRBJ2-5,ASSLRQGQETQY
NA,TRBV10-2,TRBJ2-5,ASSGQGSGETQY
NA,TRBV2,TRBJ2-6,ASSERGTAGANVLT
NA,TRBV9,TRBJ1-6,ASSVGQYNSPLH
NA,TRBV12-3/TRBV12-4,TRBJ1-5,ASSFNRVSNQPQH
NA,TRBV20-1,TRBJ1-2,SAPREGPNYGYT
NA,TRBV6-5,TRBJ1-1,ASSYKNTEAF
NA,TRBV5-1,TRBJ2-1,ASSLITSGYEQF
NA,TRBV2,TRBJ2-1,ASSGVGQGAYEQF
NA,TRBV29-1,TRBJ2-5,STQGKRQETQY
NA,TRBV5-4,TRBJ1-2,ASSFFLQGGVYGYT
NA,TRBV2,TRBJ1-2,ASSEGRNGGYT
once,TRBV19,TRBJ1-1,ASSLRTGSAEAF
once,TRBV25-1,TRBJ2-7,ASSEGPGQGAYEQY
NA,TRBV5-4,TRBJ1-2,ASSPPTGGGGGYT
NA,TRBV27,TRBJ2-7,ASSLRRGAYEQY
NA,TRBV5-4,TRBJ2-5,ASSSEAYQETQY
NA,TRBV6-1,TRBJ2-3,ASSEGTGPDTQY
NA,TRBV3-1,TRBJ2-1,ASSQLTSGRSYNEQF
NA,TRBV29-1,TRBJ2-3,SDGSAGDTQY
NA,TRBV6-5,TRBJ1-5,ATTRQVEGQPQH
NA,TRBV5-1,TRBJ2-1,ASSEAGSSYNEQF
NA,TRBV6-5,TRBJ2-3,ASSYSGDTDTQY
NA,TRBV7-6,TRBJ1-1,ASSLGQGNTEAF
NA,TRBV29-1,TRBJ2-3,SVDGVSGSITDTQY
NA,TRBV28,TRBJ2-7,ASTVSGSYEQY